Listed below are T cell receptor beta chains from one sample, sequenced in a study of cytomegalovirus exposure and HLA in healthy donors. Clones were read by immunoSEQ multiplex PCR, and TCRdb kept only the in-frame ones, dropping some. This repertoire shows 40,000 to 45,000 clones, around 62% found once; its top ten account for about 9%. The sequencing input was PBMCs. Receptors were obtained from a human donor in good health. Each CDR3 is given with its conserved first and last residue. Each record gives: clone size, J gene, D gene, V gene, CDR3 DNA, CDR3 protein. The D gene is left open where the match is weak. Clone size is stated in some rows and not others, as once, few, many or a class when expanded.

abundance: -; j_gene: TRBJ2-3; d_gene: -; v_gene: TRBV30; CDR3nt: TGTGCCTGGGCTGGCGGTAGAACAGATACGCAGTATTTT; CDR3aa: CAWAGGRTDTQYF
abundance: -; j_gene: TRBJ2-7; d_gene: -; v_gene: TRBV11-2; CDR3nt: TGTGCCAGCAGCTTCGGGGTCTCCTACGAGCAGTACTTC; CDR3aa: CASSFGVSYEQYF
abundance: -; j_gene: TRBJ2-1; d_gene: TRBD1; v_gene: TRBV6-6; CDR3nt: TGTGCCAGCAGTTATCGGGCGACAGGGGGTAACAATGAGCAGTTCTTC; CDR3aa: CASSYRATGGNNEQFF
abundance: once; j_gene: TRBJ2-1; d_gene: TRBD2; v_gene: TRBV5-1; CDR3nt: TGCGCCAGCAGCACGGGACTAGCGGTCTACAATGAGCAGTTCTTC; CDR3aa: CASSTGLAVYNEQFF
abundance: -; j_gene: TRBJ2-5; d_gene: TRBD2; v_gene: TRBV7-9; CDR3nt: TGTGCCAGCAGCTTAGCAGGAGGTGGCGGGGGGACGGAGACCCAGTACTTC; CDR3aa: CASSLAGGGGGTETQYF
abundance: once; j_gene: TRBJ1-5; d_gene: -; v_gene: TRBV7-2; CDR3nt: TGTGCCAGCAGCTTATTTAACCTCAGGGGCCGACAGCCCCAGCATTTT; CDR3aa: CASSLFNLRGRQPQHF
abundance: few; j_gene: TRBJ2-7; d_gene: -; v_gene: TRBV6-5; CDR3nt: TGTGCCAGCAGTTATAACTACGAGCAGTACTTC; CDR3aa: CASSYNYEQYF
abundance: once; j_gene: TRBJ1-4; d_gene: TRBD1; v_gene: TRBV7-9; CDR3nt: TGTGCCAGCAGCCTTGGGACAGGGGGCAACGAAAAACTGTTTTTT; CDR3aa: CASSLGTGGNEKLFF
abundance: -; j_gene: TRBJ1-2; d_gene: -; v_gene: TRBV5-1; CDR3nt: TGCGCCAGCAGCTTGGGATTACAGGGTAACTCTGGCTACACCTTC; CDR3aa: CASSLGLQGNSGYTF
abundance: -; j_gene: TRBJ2-7; d_gene: -; v_gene: TRBV7-9; CDR3nt: TGTGCCAGCAGCTCAGTACAGGGAAACTACGAGCAGTACTTC; CDR3aa: CASSSVQGNYEQYF
abundance: once; j_gene: TRBJ2-1; d_gene: TRBD2; v_gene: TRBV6-6; CDR3nt: TGTGCCAGCAGGGTCGGGGGGGGGACCGACAATGAGCAGTTCTTC; CDR3aa: CASRVGGGTDNEQFF
abundance: -; j_gene: TRBJ1-6; d_gene: -; v_gene: TRBV7-8; CDR3nt: TGTGCCAGCAGGTTAACGGGACACGCTAATTCACCCCTCCACTTT; CDR3aa: CASRLTGHANSPLHF
abundance: -; j_gene: TRBJ1-2; d_gene: -; v_gene: TRBV20-1; CDR3nt: TGCAGTGCTTGGGAGCGTCGGGGCTACACCTTC; CDR3aa: CSAWERRGYTF
abundance: -; j_gene: TRBJ1-4; d_gene: -; v_gene: TRBV2; CDR3nt: TGTGCCAGCAGTGAAGCAACAGGAAGGGAAAAACTGTTTTTT; CDR3aa: CASSEATGREKLFF
abundance: -; j_gene: TRBJ2-2; d_gene: -; v_gene: TRBV27; CDR3nt: TGTGCCAGCAGTTTAAGGACTCCCGCCGGGGAGCTGTTTTTT; CDR3aa: CASSLRTPAGELFF
abundance: once; j_gene: TRBJ1-2; d_gene: -; v_gene: TRBV5-1; CDR3nt: TGCGCCAGCACCGCACAGGGTCCTAACTATGGCTACACCTTC; CDR3aa: CASTAQGPNYGYTF
abundance: once; j_gene: TRBJ1-1; d_gene: -; v_gene: TRBV5-1; CDR3nt: TGCGCCAGCAGCTTACAGGAGAACACTGAAGCTTTCTTT; CDR3aa: CASSLQENTEAFF
abundance: -; j_gene: TRBJ1-2; d_gene: TRBD1; v_gene: TRBV7-8; CDR3nt: TGTGCCAGCAGCTGGGACAGATCCTATGGCTACACCTTC; CDR3aa: CASSWDRSYGYTF
abundance: -; j_gene: TRBJ2-5; d_gene: TRBD2; v_gene: TRBV9; CDR3nt: TGTGCCAGCAGCGTAGAAGCGGGGGGATGGGAGACCCAGTACTTC; CDR3aa: CASSVEAGGWETQYF
abundance: -; j_gene: TRBJ1-5; d_gene: TRBD1; v_gene: TRBV12-5; CDR3nt: TGTGCTAGTGGTTTGGTTCCGGGACAGGGGGATAGTAAGCATTTT; CDR3aa: CASGLVPGQGDSKHF
abundance: -; j_gene: TRBJ2-1; d_gene: TRBD2; v_gene: TRBV6-1; CDR3nt: TGTGCCAGCAGCGCTGCTAGCGGGGGGGCAAATGAGCAGTTCTTC; CDR3aa: CASSAASGGANEQFF